This note documents a single TCR beta chain sequence. This clone's antigen is unknown. The sample holds no much larger clone one base away, and base qualities are not on file. These data originate in a study of blood T cell repertoires in COVID-19 (dated by TCRdb to about 2020). Broadly, across the study: Samples covering the acute and convalescent phases of COVID-19 were provided by collaborators in the United States, Italy and Spain. The prospective study material was composed of cDNA or gDNA derived from T cells, B-cell-depleted T cells, or PBMCs. Subjects who had been exposed to COVID-19, were actively infected with it, or had recovered from it provided the deeply sampled blood TCRbeta repertoires that made up the dataset. The repertoires were released in a freely available public database intended as a resource for research on the immune response to SARS-CoV-2. Samples came from the ongoing ImmuneRACE study (first 160 participants) plus 1,254 subjects from 6 global collaborators. A de-identified subject ID, COVID-19 status, age in years and sex were almost always included in the sample metadata. Where available, HLA class I and class II types were taken from metadata supplied by the sample provider and were not determined by assay-based typing.

Whole blood was collected in K2EDTA tubes by collaborating institutions according to the institutions' own protocols. For TCRbeta analysis, collaborator samples were shipped as frozen whole blood, as isolated PBMCs, or as DNA extracted from either sample type. Here V drops 1 base and J drops 6 bases, and the junction holds 9 bases not matched to any gene. CDR1 SEHNR and CDR2 FQNEAQ are derived from the germline V gene (reference sequence). Inclusive of the bounding cysteine and phenylalanine, the CDR3 is 16 residues long. The kept DNA is CDR3 alone, 48 bases in frame from the first base. What the authors observed across the whole study: How much clinical and demographic metadata was included differed by source and by participant, and the metadata was provided uncurated.

TCRbeta CDR3 regions were amplified from genomic DNA by means of the immunoSEQ Assay, a bias-controlled multiplex PCR. Under the source paper's analysis protocol: Within the assay, amplification of reference gene primers was used to estimate how many nucleated cells each sample contained. To quantify the absolute abundance of each unique TCRbeta CDR3 rearrangement, sequence reads were collapsed and filtered. Productive Simpson clonality was computed per sample as the square root of Simpson's diversity index over productive rearrangements. Held by TCRdb, this immuneACCESS table contains in-frame sequences only and omits some clones. Under half of the omission traces to an unresolved V gene where checked; the cause of the rest is unknown. V and J calls and clone size are given by that table; D and trimming were obtained from the DNA. This sample has about 90,000 clones in its table, and about 80% of those were observed once. The ten largest account for approximately 10% of the sample.

Input material: peripheral blood. This chain joins TRBV7-9 to TRBJ2-7; TRBD1 matches 10 bases in the middle. The source of this sequence is a woman aged 70 to 79 with acute or convalescent COVID-19. This receptor has the CDR3 CASSLGTWGQGFEQYF. In nucleotide form, the sequence is TGTGCCAGCAGCTTAGGGACCTGGGGACAGGGGTTCGAGCAGTACTTC.